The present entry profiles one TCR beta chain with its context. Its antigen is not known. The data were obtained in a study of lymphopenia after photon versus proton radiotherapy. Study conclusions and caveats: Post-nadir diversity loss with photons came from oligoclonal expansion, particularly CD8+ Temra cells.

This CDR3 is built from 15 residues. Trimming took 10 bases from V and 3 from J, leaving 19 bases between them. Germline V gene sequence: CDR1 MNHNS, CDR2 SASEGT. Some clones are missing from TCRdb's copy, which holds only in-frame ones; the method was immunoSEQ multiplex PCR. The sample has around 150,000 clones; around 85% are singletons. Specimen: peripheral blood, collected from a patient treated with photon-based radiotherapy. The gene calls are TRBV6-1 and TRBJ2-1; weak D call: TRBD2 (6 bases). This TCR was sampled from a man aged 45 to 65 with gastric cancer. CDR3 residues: CATKERDFYYNEQFF. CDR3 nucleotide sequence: TGTGCCACCAAAGAAAGGGACTTTTACTACAATGAGCAGTTCTTC.